This T cell receptor (beta chain) was sequenced in a study of CD8+ T cells in alopecia areata. Looking at the study overall: Treatment ran 6 to 18 months, with 6 months of follow-up afterward. Study outcomes and limitations: Scalp specimens additionally yield sequences from normal skin's resident alphabeta T cells. Compared with normal scalp, lesional scalp had higher clonality and more expanded CD8+ clones.

Looked up from germline, CDR1 is MGHRA and CDR2 is YSYEKL. The CDR3 loop spans 14 amino acids. Trimming cost V 2 bases and J 5 bases, with 10 bases left between them. Notes on this clone: The antigen is not known.

CD4+ and CD8+ T cells were sorted from PBMCs. RNA was isolated and reverse transcribed to cDNA, the sequencing template. Assay: immunoSEQ multiplex PCR; the TCRdb copy retains only in-frame clones and omits some. The repertoire holds roughly 250,000 clones, with 65% to 70% as singletons. The rearrangement links TRBV4-1 to TRBJ2-1; maybe TRBD2 (5 bases). This clonotype was sampled from a human donor with alopecia areata. Sequenced here: CD4+ T cells sorted from blood, sampled at week 0. The CDR3 loop is CASSQNGINNEQFF. The CDR3 region has the DNA TGCGCCAGCAGCCAAAACGGGATAAACAATGAGCAGTTCTTC.